The entry that follows covers one T cell receptor (beta chain) sequence. Its matching antigen is unknown. The data originate from a study of CD4 T cells in relation to SARS-CoV-2 and coronaviruses. Study information: After roughly 11 days of antigen culture, PBMC TCR beta CDR3s were sequenced.

The unexposed donors gave CD4+ T cells in about 2011-2018, prior to COVID-19. CD4+ T cells were isolated from the cells after around 11 days of culture. As cell numbers allowed, unexposed-donor CD4+ T cells faced SARS-CoV-2 S/N and four cold-coronavirus spikes. Cultures held some 2.1 million PBMCs per well with roughly 10 IU/ml IL-2. Sequencing was performed with immunoSEQ multiplex PCR; in TCRdb, only in-frame clones are kept and a portion is missing. The sample shows tens of thousands of clones, about 73% of them seen only once. CDR3 length: 15 amino acids. Trimming took 5 bases from V and 4 from J; bases not matched to a gene: 8. Germline assignment: CDR1 GTSNPN and CDR2 SVGIG (reference sequence).

This TCR was recovered from a human donor in good health. Sequencing was carried out using CD4+ T cells from PBMCs, cultured in vitro. The chain has TRBV30 and TRBJ2-1; 10 bases agree with TRBD2. The CDR3 bases are TGTGCCTGGGTCATAGCGGGAGGTTGGTACAATGAGCAGTTCTTC. The encoded protein is CAWVIAGGWYNEQFF.